These 25 T cell receptor beta chains came from one sample sequenced in a study of shared clonotypes between healthy human individuals. Assay: immunoSEQ multiplex PCR; the TCRdb copy retains only in-frame clones and omits some. The data show some 1 million clones, with about 75% seen just once and around 1.5% held by the top ten. Sequencing was performed on memory CD4+ T cells sorted from blood. Stated subset: CD45RA-negative fraction. These receptors were taken from a young man in good health.

This chain joins TRBV5-6 and TRBJ1-2; no definite D call. V lost 5 bases to trimming and J lost 2 bases, with 4 bases between them. This CDR3 has 11 residues. CDR1 and CDR2 from the germline V gene are SGHDT and YYEEEE. The CDR3 coding sequence is TGTGCCAGCAGACAGAACTATGGCTACACCTTC. Its protein is CASRQNYGYTF.

This CDR3 is CASSSRTGATGELFF. CDR3 nucleotide sequence: TGTGCCAGCAGCTCGAGGACAGGGGCCACCGGGGAGCTGTTTTTT. The chain links TRBV7-9 to TRBJ2-2; 9 bases map to TRBD1. The CDR3 extends over 15 amino acids. V trimming: 4 bases; J trimming: 4 bases; junction bases outside the gene matches: 4. The germline V gene has CDR1 SEHNR and CDR2 FQNEAQ (reference sequence).

This sequence joins TRBV9 and TRBJ1-3; D unresolved. CDR1 SGDLS and CDR2 YYNGEE come from the germline V gene. Trimming took 4 bases from V and 6 from J, leaving 5 bases between them. This CDR3 is built from 11 residues. DNA for the CDR3: TGTGCCAGCAGCTCGGCAAACACCATATATTTT. It translates to CASSSANTIYF.

The rearrangement joins TRBV7-2 to TRBJ2-5; TRBD2 matches at 7 bases. CDR1 is SGHTA and CDR2 is FQGNSA in the germline V gene. This CDR3 comprises 14 residues. The V segment lost 5 bases and the J segment 2 bases; nucleotides outside the gene matches: 5. CDR3 DNA: TGTGCCAGCAGCGCAACTAGCGATCAAGAGACCCAGTACTTC. It is translated as CASSATSDQETQYF.

The chain links TRBV6-5 to TRBJ1-2, with D possibly being TRBD1 (5 bases). The V end was cut by 5 bases, the J end by 6 bases, with 13 bases between. Germline V CDR1 and CDR2: MNHEY, SVGAGI. The CDR3 sequence is 13 residues long. In nucleotides, the CDR3 is TGTGCCAGCAGTAGCAGGGTGGTCAATGGCTACACCTTC. Translating gives CASSSRVVNGYTF.

Here the CDR3 reads CASSLEYSRTGGYTF. The CDR3 DNA is TGCGCCAGCAGCTTGGAGTACTCTCGGACCGGAGGCTACACCTTC. The chain links TRBV5-1 to TRBJ1-2; no firm D call. Germline CDR1 SGHRS, CDR2 YFSETQ. This CDR3 is built from 15 residues. V lost 0 bases, J lost 8 bases, and 17 bases lay in between.

The J gene is TRBJ2-7, the V gene TRBV11-2; D is possibly TRBD1 (7 bases). V was shortened by 8 bases and J by 2 bases, with 16 bases between the two germline ends. The CDR3 sequence is 14 residues long. Looked up from germline, CDR1 is SGHAT and CDR2 is FQNNGV. This chain's CDR3 is CASRSVRGAYEQYF. In DNA, the CDR3 is TGTGCCAGCCGGTCGGTCAGGGGGGCCTACGAGCAGTACTTC.

The chain joins TRBV18 to TRBJ1-5, with no clear D. This CDR3 is 13 amino acids long. Trimming cost V 4 bases and J 5 bases, with 9 bases left between them. CDR1 and CDR2 from the germline V gene are KGHSH and LQKENI. For the CDR3, the DNA is TGTGCCAGCTCACGGCAGAGGGATCAGCCCCAGCATTTT. Translation gives CASSRQRDQPQHF.

A word on this clone: In the same sample, other DNA sequences code for this CDR3. DNA of the CDR3: TGTGCCAGCAGTCTGACCTCTGGAAACACCATATATTTT. Translation gives CASSLTSGNTIYF. V usage is TRBV6-5 and J usage is TRBJ1-3; D gene ambiguous. Trimming shortened V by 5 bases and J by 0 bases, and 5 bases separated the two germline ends. This CDR3 region has 13 residues. Looked up from germline, CDR1 is MNHEY and CDR2 is SVGAGI.

This clone was picked up a small number of times. The chain employs TRBV7-9 and TRBJ1-2, with D perhaps TRBD1 (5 bases). The CDR3 has 12 amino acids. Germline V gene data show CDR1 as SEHNR and CDR2 as FQNEAQ (reference sequence). Between the trimmed V and J ends, which lost 2 bases and 7 bases, there was a span of 8 bases. This CDR3 reads CASSLQGFGYTF. The CDR3 region has the DNA TGTGCCAGCAGCTTACAGGGTTTTGGCTACACCTTC.

V gene TRBV5-1 combines with J gene TRBJ2-2; D remains unclear. V was trimmed by 0 bases and J by 6 bases, leaving 15 bases between them. Germline V gene lookup returns CDR1 SGHRS and CDR2 YFSETQ. The CDR3 is 16 amino acids. CDR3 protein: CASSLGSFIRAGELFF. CDR3 coding DNA: TGCGCCAGCAGCTTGGGAAGCTTCATTCGCGCCGGGGAGCTGTTTTTT.

This clone has a single count. The chain is built from TRBV2 and TRBJ2-5; 10 bases align to TRBD1. The trim removed 9 bases at V and 2 bases at J, leaving 3 bases unmatched. The CDR3 runs to 13 residues. Germline V gives CDR1 SNHLY, CDR2 FYNNEI. The CDR3, as DNA: TGTGCCAGAGGACAGGGGGGACAAGAGACCCAGTACTTC. The encoded protein is CARGQGGQETQYF.

The chain uses TRBV28 and TRBJ2-5, with TRBD1 matching over 8 bases. Germline CDR1 MDHEN, CDR2 SYDVKM. The CDR3 is made up of 15 amino acids. V gave up 1 base and J gave up 5 bases; unmatched junction bases: 6. CDR3 amino acids: CASSLFARGQETQYF. The CDR3 DNA reads TGTGCCAGCAGTTTATTTGCCAGGGGGCAGGAGACCCAGTACTTC.

The V call is TRBV5-1, the J call TRBJ1-5; the D gene is possibly TRBD1 (5 bases). Deletions cut 4 bases from V and 5 bases from J, with 13 bases between. The CDR3 is 14 amino acids. Germline V CDR1 and CDR2: SGHRS, YFSETQ. The DNA for the CDR3 is TGCGCCAGCAGCCCGGGGTGGGGGGATCAGCCCCAGCATTTT. Its translation is CASSPGWGDQPQHF.

The chain combines TRBV11-2 with TRBJ1-1; possibly TRBD1 for D (5 bases). Germline CDR1 reads SGHAT; CDR2 reads FQNNGV. This CDR3 has 14 amino acids. V gave up 2 bases and J gave up 3 bases, with 10 bases separating them. CDR3 sequence: CASSLFGGHTEAFF. The CDR3 region has the DNA TGTGCCAGCAGCTTATTTGGGGGTCACACTGAAGCTTTCTTT.

The genes are TRBV2 and TRBJ1-2, with 10 nucleotides matching TRBD1. The junction had 9 bases not matched to a gene; V was cut back by 4 bases and J by 7 bases. Germline CDR1 reads SNHLY; CDR2 reads FYNNEI. The CDR3 is 15 amino acids. The CDR3 DNA reads TGTGCCAGCAGTGGGACCCGACAGGGGGCGCGTGGCTACACCTTC. Translation: CASSGTRQGARGYTF.

In regard to this clone: At the DNA level, this CDR3 is encoded by other sequences in the same sample as well. The genes are TRBV19 and TRBJ2-7; possible D gene TRBD2, 6 bases. V was pared by 0 bases and J by 1 base, with 10 bases between. The V gene's germline CDR1 is LNHDA and CDR2 SQIVND (reference sequence). The CDR3 is made up of 15 amino acids. In DNA form, the CDR3 reads TGTGCCAGTAGTATAGATGGCGGAGGGTCCTACGAGCAGTACTTC. Translating it yields CASSIDGGGSYEQYF.

CDR3 bases: TGTGCCAGCACCCAAGGGGGTAGAAACACCATATATTTT. Translation gives CASTQGGRNTIYF. The chain couples TRBV6-1 to TRBJ1-3; a weak D match, TRBD1 (6 bases). Per germline, CDR1 MNHNS and CDR2 SASEGT. V lost 7 bases, J lost 5 bases, and 12 bases lay in between. CDR3 length: 13 residues.

This clone turned up a few times. The rearrangement links TRBV5-6 to TRBJ2-7, with 8 bases that match TRBD1. The CDR3 spans 13 residues. CDR1 and CDR2 (germline): SGHDT, YYEEEE. V lost 5 bases to trimming and J lost 2 bases; unmatched junction nucleotides: 3. The CDR3 DNA follows: TGTGCCAGCAGGTTACAGGGGGCCTACGAGCAGTACTTC. Protein: CASRLQGAYEQYF.

A single count supports this clone. The J gene is TRBJ2-7, the V gene TRBV30; D not certain. The CDR3 runs 15 residues. The V gene lost 1 base and the J gene lost 0 bases, with 13 bases spanning the gap. Germline-derived CDR1 and CDR2 are GTSNPN and SVGIG (reference sequence). The CDR3 sequence is CAWSDGSLSSYEQYF. CDR3 bases: TGTGCCTGGAGTGACGGCAGTCTAAGCTCCTACGAGCAGTACTTC. Based on the CDR3 plus reference TRBV30 and TRBJ2-7, the full variable domain is SQTIHQWPATLVQPVGSPLSLECTVEGTSNPNLYWYRQAAGRGLQLLFYSVGIGQISSEVPQNLSASRPQDRQFILSSKKLLLSDSGFYLCAWSDGSLSSYEQYFGPGTRLTVT.

The V call is TRBV27, the J call TRBJ2-5; 10 bases fit TRBD1. Trimming removed 6 bases from V and 7 bases from J; junction bases left unmatched: 8. The CDR3 length is 14 residues. Germline CDR1 and CDR2: MNHEY and SMNVEV (reference sequence). Here the CDR3 DNA reads TGTGCCAGCAGCGAAGACAGGGGGCTGGGGACCCAGTACTTC. It yields the protein CASSEDRGLGTQYF.

The chain uses TRBV25-1 and TRBJ2-4; D gene ambiguous. This CDR3 is built from 13 residues. The ends were cut back, 11 bases at V and 7 bases at J, with 18 bases in the middle. Germline CDR1 is MGHDK and CDR2 is SYGVNS. In nucleotides, the CDR3 is TGTGCCGTTGGGGTTGGCGCAATTAACATTCAGTACTTC. This encodes CAVGVGAINIQYF.

To note about this clone: Other DNA sequences in the sample encode the same CDR3. The chain couples TRBV18 to TRBJ2-5, with 10 bases lining up with TRBD1. The CDR3 length is 13 residues. Germline V gene lookup returns CDR1 KGHSH and CDR2 LQKENI. The trim removed 3 bases at V and 5 bases at J, leaving 0 bases unmatched. The CDR3 region has the DNA TGTGCCAGCTCACCGGGACAGGGGGAGACCCAGTACTTC. The encoded protein is CASSPGQGETQYF.

This clone was observed once. The chain employs TRBV7-2 and TRBJ2-1; D could derive from TRBD1 or TRBD2 (6 bases each). The CDR3 length is 13 residues. In germline, CDR1 is SGHTA, CDR2 FQGNSA. The V end was cut by 3 bases, the J end by 9 bases, with 12 bases between. Here the CDR3 DNA reads TGTGCCAGCAGCTTGTGGGGGGCCGGTGAGCAGTTCTTC. It codes for CASSLWGAGEQFF.

The chain joins TRBV19 to TRBJ2-1, with D unresolved. Looked up from germline, CDR1 is LNHDA and CDR2 is SQIVND (reference sequence). Between the trimmed V and J ends, which lost 4 bases and 10 bases, there was a span of 8 bases. The CDR3 sequence is 11 residues long. The CDR3 nucleotides read TGTGCCAGTAGTACACTTTGGGAGCAGTTCTTC. It encodes CASSTLWEQFF.